The subject of this entry is one TCR beta chain. Its antigen is not known. Using its own MiXCR run on the reads, TCRdb lists one record per CDR3 protein. The sample contains some 220,000 distinct CDR3 sequences, roughly an eighth of which appear only once. The sample originates from a study of T cell repertoires in cytomegalovirus infection. Overall study findings and caveats: Dominating the ex vivo response were TCR beta clonotypes that were CMV-specific and HLA-C-restricted. Adding up the frequency of public TCR beta families identified people who carried CMV plus the relevant HLA.

The source material was PBMCs. The clonotype comes from a human donor in good health (CMV status not recorded). Some clones in this sample may be carry-over from other donors' samples.

CDR3 region: CASELQAPGGTNQPQHF. DNA of the CDR3: TGTGCCAGCGAATTGCAGGCGCCGGGTGGGACCAATCAGCCCCAGCATTTT. V and J are TRBV28 and TRBJ1-5, with D perhaps matching TRBD1 (5 bases). The germline V and J ends were trimmed by 8 bases and 3 bases, with 23 bases remaining between them. The germline V gene has CDR1 MDHEN and CDR2 SYDVKM. The CDR3 has 17 residues.